Here is one T cell receptor (beta chain) with its context. CDR1 and CDR2 from the germline V gene are SGHAT and FQNNGV. V was clipped by 5 bases and J by 0 bases, with 20 bases between them. The CDR3 covers 17 residues. TCRdb's copy holds only in-frame clones and misses some; the assay was immunoSEQ multiplex PCR. The sample carries around 120,000 clones, roughly 90% recorded once. This sample is part of a study of blood T cell repertoires in COVID-19. The gene calls are TRBV11-2 and TRBJ2-7, with D possibly matching TRBD1 (5 bases). The specimen was PBMCs or T cells enriched from blood (not recorded which). The source of this sequence is a woman between 50 and 59 years old who had recovered from COVID-19. The CDR3 protein is CASSLFQGPPTSYEQYF. In nucleotides, the CDR3 is TGTGCCAGCAGCCTATTCCAGGGCCCACCGACCTCCTACGAGCAGTACTTC.